This T cell receptor (beta chain) was recorded in a study of blood T cell repertoires in COVID-19. Across the whole study: T cells, B-cell-depleted T cells, or PBMCs supplied cDNA or gDNA.

Residents of about two dozen US areas, aged roughly 18 to 89 years, made up the participants. Researchers sorted participants into cohorts using their self-reported clinical history. In the original processing: Amplification of reference gene primers provided the estimated nucleated cell counts. Sequencing was performed with immunoSEQ multiplex PCR; in TCRdb, only in-frame clones are kept and a portion is missing. From that table come the V and J calls and clone size; the DNA was used to work out D and trimming. Of 200,000 to 300,000 clones in the sample, roughly nine tenths were seen once. This clone was detected only once. From germline, CDR1 is SGHNT and CDR2 YYREEE (reference sequence). The CDR3 sequence is 15 residues long. After removal of 2 bases from V and 10 bases from J, the junction contained 6 bases not matched to a gene.

Specimen: PBMCs or T cells enriched from blood (not recorded which). This clonotype was sampled from a woman aged 18-30 years who had recovered from COVID-19. The chain joins TRBV5-4 to TRBJ1-6, with 10 bases that match TRBD1. CDR3 in DNA: TGTGCCAGCAGCTTTACGGGACAGGGGTACTCACCCCTCCACTTT. It translates to CASSFTGQGYSPLHF.